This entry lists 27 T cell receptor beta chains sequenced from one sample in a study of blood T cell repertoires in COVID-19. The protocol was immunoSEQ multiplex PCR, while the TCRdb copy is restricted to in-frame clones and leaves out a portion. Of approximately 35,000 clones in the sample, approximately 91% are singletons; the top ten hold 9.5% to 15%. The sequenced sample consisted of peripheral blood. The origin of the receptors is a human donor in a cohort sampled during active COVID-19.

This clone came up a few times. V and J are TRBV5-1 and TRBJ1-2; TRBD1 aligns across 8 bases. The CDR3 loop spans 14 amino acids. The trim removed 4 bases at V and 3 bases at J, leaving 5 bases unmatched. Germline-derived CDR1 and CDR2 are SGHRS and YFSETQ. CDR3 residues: CASSPTGGYYGYTF. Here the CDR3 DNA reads TGCGCCAGCAGCCCCACAGGGGGATACTATGGCTACACCTTC. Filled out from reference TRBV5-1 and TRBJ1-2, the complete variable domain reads KAGVTQTPRYLIKTRGQQVTLSCSPISGHRSVSWYQQTPGQGLQFLFEYFSETQRNKGNFPGRFSGRQFSNSRSEMNVSTLELGDSALYLCASSPTGGYYGYTFGSGTRLTVV.

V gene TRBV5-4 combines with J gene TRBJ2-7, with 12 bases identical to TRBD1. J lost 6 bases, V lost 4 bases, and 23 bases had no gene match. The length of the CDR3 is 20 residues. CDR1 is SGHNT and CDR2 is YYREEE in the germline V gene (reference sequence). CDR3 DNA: TGTGCCAGCAGCAAGGGACAGGGGGCGTTTGGTAGCGGGGAGCGTCTCGAGCAGTACTTC. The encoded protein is CASSKGQGAFGSGERLEQYF.

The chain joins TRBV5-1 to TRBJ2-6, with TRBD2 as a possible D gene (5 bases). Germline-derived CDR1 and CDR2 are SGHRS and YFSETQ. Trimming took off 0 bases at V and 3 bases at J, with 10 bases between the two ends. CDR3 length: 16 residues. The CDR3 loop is CASSLGGLGGANVLTF. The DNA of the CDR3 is TGCGCCAGCAGCTTGGGTGGACTGGGTGGGGCCAACGTCCTGACTTTC.

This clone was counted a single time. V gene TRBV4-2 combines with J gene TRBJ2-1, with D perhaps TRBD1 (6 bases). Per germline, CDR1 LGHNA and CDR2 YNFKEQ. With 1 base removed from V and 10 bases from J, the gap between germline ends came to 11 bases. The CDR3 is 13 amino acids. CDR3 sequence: CASSQVTGTEQFF. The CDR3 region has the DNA TGTGCCAGCAGCCAAGTTACCGGGACAGAGCAGTTCTTC.

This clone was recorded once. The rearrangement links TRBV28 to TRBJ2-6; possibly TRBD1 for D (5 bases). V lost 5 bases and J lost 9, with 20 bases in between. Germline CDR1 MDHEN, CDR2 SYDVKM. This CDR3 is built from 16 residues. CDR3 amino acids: CASSLLVQGPFNVLTF. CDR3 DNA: TGTGCCAGCAGTCTTTTAGTCCAGGGCCCTTTCAACGTCCTGACTTTC. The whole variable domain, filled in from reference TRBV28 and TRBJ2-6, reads DVKVTQSSRYLVKRTGEKVFLECVQDMDHENMFWYRQDPGLGLRLIYFSYDVKMKEKGDIPEGYSVSREKKERFSLILESASTNQTSMYLCASSLLVQGPFNVLTFGAGSRLTVL.

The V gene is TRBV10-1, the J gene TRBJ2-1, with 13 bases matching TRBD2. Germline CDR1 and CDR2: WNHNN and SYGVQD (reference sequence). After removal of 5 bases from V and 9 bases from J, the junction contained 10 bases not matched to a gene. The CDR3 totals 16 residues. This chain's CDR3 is CASSPPGLAGDAEQFF. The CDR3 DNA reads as TGCGCCAGCAGTCCGCCTGGACTAGCGGGAGACGCTGAGCAGTTCTTC.

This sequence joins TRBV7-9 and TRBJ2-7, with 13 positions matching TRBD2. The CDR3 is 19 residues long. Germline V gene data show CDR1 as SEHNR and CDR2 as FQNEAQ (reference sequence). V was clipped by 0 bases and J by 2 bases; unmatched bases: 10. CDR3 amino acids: CASSLALRGLAGVPYEQYF. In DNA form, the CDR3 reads TGTGCCAGCAGCTTAGCTCTACGAGGACTAGCGGGAGTACCCTACGAGCAGTACTTC.

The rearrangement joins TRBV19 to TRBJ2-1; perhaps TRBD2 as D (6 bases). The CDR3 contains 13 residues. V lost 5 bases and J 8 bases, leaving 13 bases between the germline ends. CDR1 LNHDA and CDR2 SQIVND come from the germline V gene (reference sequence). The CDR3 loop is CASSGGLMDEQFF. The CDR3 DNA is TGTGCCAGTAGTGGGGGACTTATGGATGAGCAGTTCTTC.

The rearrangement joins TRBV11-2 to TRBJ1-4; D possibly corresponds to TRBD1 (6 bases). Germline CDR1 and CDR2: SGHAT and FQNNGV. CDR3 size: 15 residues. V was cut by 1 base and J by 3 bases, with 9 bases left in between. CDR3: CASSLADSPNEKLFF. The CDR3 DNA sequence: TGTGCCAGCAGCTTAGCGGACAGCCCTAATGAAAAACTGTTTTTT.

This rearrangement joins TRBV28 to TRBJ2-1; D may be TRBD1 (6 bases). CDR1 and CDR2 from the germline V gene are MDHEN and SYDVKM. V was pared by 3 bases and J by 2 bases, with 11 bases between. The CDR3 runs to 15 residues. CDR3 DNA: TGTGCCAGCAGTTTTAGGACAGACGCCTACAATGAGCAGTTCTTC. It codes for CASSFRTDAYNEQFF.

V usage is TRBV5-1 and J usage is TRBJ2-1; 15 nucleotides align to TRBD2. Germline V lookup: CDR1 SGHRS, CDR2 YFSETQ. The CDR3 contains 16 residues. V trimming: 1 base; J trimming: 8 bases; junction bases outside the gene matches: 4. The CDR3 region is CASSLSGTSGRYEQFF. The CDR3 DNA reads TGCGCCAGCAGCTTGTCCGGGACTAGCGGGAGGTATGAGCAGTTCTTC. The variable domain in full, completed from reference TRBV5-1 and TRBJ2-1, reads KAGVTQTPRYLIKTRGQQVTLSCSPISGHRSVSWYQQTPGQGLQFLFEYFSETQRNKGNFPGRFSGRQFSNSRSEMNVSTLELGDSALYLCASSLSGTSGRYEQFFGPGTRLTVL.

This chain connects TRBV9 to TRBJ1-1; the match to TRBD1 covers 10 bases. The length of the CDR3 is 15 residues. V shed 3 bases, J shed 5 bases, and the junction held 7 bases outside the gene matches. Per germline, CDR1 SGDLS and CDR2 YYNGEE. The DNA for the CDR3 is TGTGCCAGCAGCGACAGACAGGGGGCTGTAACTGAAGCTTTCTTT. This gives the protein CASSDRQGAVTEAFF.

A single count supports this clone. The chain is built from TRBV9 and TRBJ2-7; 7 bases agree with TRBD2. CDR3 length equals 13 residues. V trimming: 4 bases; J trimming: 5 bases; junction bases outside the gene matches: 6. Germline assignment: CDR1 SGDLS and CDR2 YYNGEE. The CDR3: CASSPGLVHEQYF. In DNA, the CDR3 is TGTGCCAGCAGCCCAGGACTAGTCCACGAGCAGTACTTC.

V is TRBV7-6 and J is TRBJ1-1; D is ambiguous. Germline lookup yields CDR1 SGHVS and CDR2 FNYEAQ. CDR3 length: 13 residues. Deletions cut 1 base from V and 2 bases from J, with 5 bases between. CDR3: CASSLDLNTEAFF. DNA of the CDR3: TGTGCCAGCAGCTTAGACCTAAACACTGAAGCTTTCTTT.

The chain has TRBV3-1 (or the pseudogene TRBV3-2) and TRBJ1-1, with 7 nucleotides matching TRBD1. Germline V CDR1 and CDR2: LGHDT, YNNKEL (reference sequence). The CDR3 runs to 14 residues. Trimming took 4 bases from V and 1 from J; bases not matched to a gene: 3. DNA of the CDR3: TGTGCCAGCAGCCGACAGGGAGGGAACACTGAAGCTTTCTTT. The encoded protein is CASSRQGGNTEAFF.

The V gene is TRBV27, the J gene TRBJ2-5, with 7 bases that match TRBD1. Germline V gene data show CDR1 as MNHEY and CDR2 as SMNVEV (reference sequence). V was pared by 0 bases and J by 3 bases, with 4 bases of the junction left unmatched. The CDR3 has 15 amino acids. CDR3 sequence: CASSLSFQGEETQYF. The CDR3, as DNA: TGTGCCAGCAGTTTATCGTTTCAGGGGGAAGAGACCCAGTACTTC.

This CDR3 is CADTLAGLYEQYF. Here the CDR3 DNA reads TGTGCCGATACACTAGCGGGACTCTACGAGCAGTACTTC. The V gene is TRBV9, the J gene TRBJ2-7; TRBD2 aligns across 10 bases. Losses at the gene ends were 10 bases for V and 3 bases for J; bases not matched to a gene: 7. Germline V lookup: CDR1 SGDLS, CDR2 YYNGEE. This CDR3 spans 13 amino acids.

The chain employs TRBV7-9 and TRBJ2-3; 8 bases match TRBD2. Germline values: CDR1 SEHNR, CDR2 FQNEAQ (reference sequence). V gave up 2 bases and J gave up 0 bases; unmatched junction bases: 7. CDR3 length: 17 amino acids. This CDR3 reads CASSLHSASGSTDTQYF. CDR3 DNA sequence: TGTGCCAGCAGCTTACACTCGGCTAGCGGGAGCACAGATACGCAGTATTTT.

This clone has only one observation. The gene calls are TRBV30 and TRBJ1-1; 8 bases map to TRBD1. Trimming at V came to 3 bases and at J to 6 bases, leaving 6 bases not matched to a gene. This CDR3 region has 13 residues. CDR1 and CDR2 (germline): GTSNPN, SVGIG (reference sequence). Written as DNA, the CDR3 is TGTGCCTGGAGGACGGACAGGGTGGCTGAAGCTTTCTTT. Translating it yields CAWRTDRVAEAFF.

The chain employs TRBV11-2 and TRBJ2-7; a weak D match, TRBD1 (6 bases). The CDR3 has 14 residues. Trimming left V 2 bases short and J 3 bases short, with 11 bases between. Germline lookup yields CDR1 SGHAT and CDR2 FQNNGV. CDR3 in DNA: TGTGCCAGCAGCTTAACCGGGACACACTACGAGCAGTACTTC. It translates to CASSLTGTHYEQYF. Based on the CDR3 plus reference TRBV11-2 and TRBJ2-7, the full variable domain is EAGVAQSPRYKIIEKRQSVAFWCNPISGHATLYWYQQILGQGPKLLIQFQNNGVVDDSQLPKDRFSAERLKGVDSTLKIQPAKLEDSAVYLCASSLTGTHYEQYFGPGTRLTVT.

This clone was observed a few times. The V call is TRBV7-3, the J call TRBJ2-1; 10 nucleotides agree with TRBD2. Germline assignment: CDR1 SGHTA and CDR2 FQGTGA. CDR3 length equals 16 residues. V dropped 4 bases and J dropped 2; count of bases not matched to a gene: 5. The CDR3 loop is CASSSSGRATYNEQFF. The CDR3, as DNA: TGTGCCAGCAGCTCAAGCGGGAGGGCCACCTACAATGAGCAGTTCTTC.

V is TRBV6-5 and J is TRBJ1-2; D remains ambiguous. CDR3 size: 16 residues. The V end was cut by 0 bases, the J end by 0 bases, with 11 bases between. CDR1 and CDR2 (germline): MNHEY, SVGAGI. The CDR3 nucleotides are TGTGCCAGCAGTTACTCGAAGTTCCAGACTAACTATGGCTACACCTTC. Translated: CASSYSKFQTNYGYTF.

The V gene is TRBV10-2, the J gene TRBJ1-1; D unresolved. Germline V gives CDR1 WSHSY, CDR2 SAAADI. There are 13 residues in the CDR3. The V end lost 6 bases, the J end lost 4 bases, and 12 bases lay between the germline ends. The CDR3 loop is CASRGDLGTEAFF. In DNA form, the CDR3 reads TGCGCCAGCAGGGGTGACTTGGGCACTGAAGCTTTCTTT.

CDR3 nucleotide sequence: TGTGCCAGCAGCGTAGCTAACCTAGCGGCAGATACGCAGTATTTT. Protein: CASSVANLAADTQYF. This chain uses TRBV9 with TRBJ2-3, with 7 nucleotides matching TRBD2. Germline trimming cut 0 bases from V and 4 bases from J; bases unmatched to any gene: 5. Germline V gene data show CDR1 as SGDLS and CDR2 as YYNGEE. The CDR3 totals 15 residues.

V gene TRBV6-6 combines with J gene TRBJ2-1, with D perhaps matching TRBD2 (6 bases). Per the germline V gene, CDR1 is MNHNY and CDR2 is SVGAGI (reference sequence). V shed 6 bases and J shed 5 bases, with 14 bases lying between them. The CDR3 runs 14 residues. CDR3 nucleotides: TGTGCCAGCAGGGTTAGCGGATCTCACAATGAGCAGTTCTTC. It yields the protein CASRVSGSHNEQFF.

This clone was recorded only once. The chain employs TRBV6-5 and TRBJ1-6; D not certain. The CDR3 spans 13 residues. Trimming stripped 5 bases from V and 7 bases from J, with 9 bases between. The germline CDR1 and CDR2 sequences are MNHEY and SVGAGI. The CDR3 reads CASSLGVNSPLHF. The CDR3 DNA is TGTGCCAGCAGTCTAGGCGTCAATTCACCCCTCCACTTT.

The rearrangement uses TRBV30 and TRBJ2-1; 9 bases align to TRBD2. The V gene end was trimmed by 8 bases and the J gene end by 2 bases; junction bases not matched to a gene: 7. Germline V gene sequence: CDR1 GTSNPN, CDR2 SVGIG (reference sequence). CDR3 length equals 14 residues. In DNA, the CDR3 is TGTGCCGGGGGGGCTAGCGGGACCTACAATGAGCAGTTCTTC. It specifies CAGGASGTYNEQFF.